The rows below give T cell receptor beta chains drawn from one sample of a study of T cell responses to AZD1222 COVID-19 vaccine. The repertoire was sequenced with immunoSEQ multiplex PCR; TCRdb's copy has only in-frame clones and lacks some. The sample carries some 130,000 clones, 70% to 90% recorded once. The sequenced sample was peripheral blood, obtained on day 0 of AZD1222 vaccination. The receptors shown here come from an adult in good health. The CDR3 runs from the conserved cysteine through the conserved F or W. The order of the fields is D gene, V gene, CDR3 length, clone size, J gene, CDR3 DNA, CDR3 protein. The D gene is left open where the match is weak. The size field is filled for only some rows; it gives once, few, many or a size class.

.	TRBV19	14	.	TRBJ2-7	TGTGCCAGTAAACCTCAGGGGGGGAGACACGAGCAGTACTTC	CASKPQGGRHEQYF
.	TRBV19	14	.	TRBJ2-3	TGTGCCAGTAGTGGGGTCCCCAGCACAGATACGCAGTATTTT	CASSGVPSTDTQYF
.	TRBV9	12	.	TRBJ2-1	TGTGCCAGCAGCCCGAGCATTAATGAGCAGTTCTTC	CASSPSINEQFF
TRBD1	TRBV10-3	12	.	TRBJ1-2	TGTGCCATCAGGACAGGGGGCTATGGCTACACCTTC	CAIRTGGYGYTF
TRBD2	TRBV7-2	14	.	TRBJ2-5	TGTGCCAGCAGCTGGGGCGGGAGGGGTGAGGCCCAGTACTTC	CASSWGGRGEAQYF
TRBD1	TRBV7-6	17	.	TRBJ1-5	TGTGCCAGCAGCTTACAGCCCAGCACAGGGGGCGCCCAGCCCCAGCATTTT	CASSLQPSTGGAQPQHF
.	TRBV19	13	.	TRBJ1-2	TGTGCCAGTAGCCCCTTCGGGTACTATGGCTACACCTTC	CASSPFGYYGYTF
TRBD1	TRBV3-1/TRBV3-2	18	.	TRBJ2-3	TGTGCCAGCAGCCAAAACAGGGGTAGGGGACCTAGCACAGATACGCAGTATTTT	CASSQNRGRGPSTDTQYF
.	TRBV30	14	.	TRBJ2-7	TGTGCCTGGAGGGGAAGAGCGGGACACTACGAGCAGTACTTC	CAWRGRAGHYEQYF
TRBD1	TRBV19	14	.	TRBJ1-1	TGTGCCAGTAGTATCACAGGGGGGGTCACTGAAGCTTTCTTT	CASSITGGVTEAFF
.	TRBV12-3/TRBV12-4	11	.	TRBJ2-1	TGTGCCACTAAGAGGGCGGGAGAGCAGTTCTTC	CATKRAGEQFF
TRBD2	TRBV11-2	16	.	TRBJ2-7	TGTGCCAGCAGCTTGCTGGGACTAATGCTCGGGAAAGAGCAGTACTTC	CASSLLGLMLGKEQYF
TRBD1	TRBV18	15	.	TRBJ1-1	TGTGCCAGCTCATATCTGACAGGGCAGAACACTGAAGCTTTCTTT	CASSYLTGQNTEAFF
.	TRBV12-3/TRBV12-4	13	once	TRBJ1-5	TGTGCCAGCAGCTCCTCTCCGGCGCAGCCCCAGCATTTT	CASSSSPAQPQHF
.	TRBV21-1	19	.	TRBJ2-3	TGTGCCAGCAGCAAAGGGGGGGACAGGGGGCCCCACCTCACAGATACGCAGTATTTT	CASSKGGDRGPHLTDTQYF
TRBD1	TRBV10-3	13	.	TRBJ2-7	TGTGCCATTGAGGGACAGAACTCCTACGAGCAGTACTTC	CAIEGQNSYEQYF
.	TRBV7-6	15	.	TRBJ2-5	TGTGCCAGCAGCCCCGGTGCAGGGGACCAAGAGACCCAGTACTTC	CASSPGAGDQETQYF
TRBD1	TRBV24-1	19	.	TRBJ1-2	TGTGCCACCAGTGATGGGGCGGGACAGGGGTACAATAGAGCCTATGGCTACACCTTC	CATSDGAGQGYNRAYGYTF
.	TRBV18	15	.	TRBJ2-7	TGTGCCAGCTCAGGCCTCAGGGGTTTTTCCTACGAGCAGTACTTC	CASSGLRGFSYEQYF
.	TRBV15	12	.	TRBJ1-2	TGTGCCACCAGCAGGGGGGTGGGAGGCTACACCTTC	CATSRGVGGYTF
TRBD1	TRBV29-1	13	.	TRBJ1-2	TGCAGCGCGGGACAGAGCCCTGTCGGGGGCTACACCTTC	CSAGQSPVGGYTF
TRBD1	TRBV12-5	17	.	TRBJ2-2	TGTGCTAGTGGTTCGGCGAGACAGGGGGCGAGGACCGGGGAGCTGTTTTTT	CASGSARQGARTGELFF
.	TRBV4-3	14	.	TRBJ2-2	TGCGCCAGCAGCCAAGATACGTTCACCGGGGAGCTGTTTTTT	CASSQDTFTGELFF
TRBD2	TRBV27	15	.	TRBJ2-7	TGTGCCAGCAATTCGCCGGGACTAGCGTCCTACGAGCAGTACTTC	CASNSPGLASYEQYF
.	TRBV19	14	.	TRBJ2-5	TGTGCCAGTAGTCAGGGGACTACCCAAGAGACCCAGTACTTC	CASSQGTTQETQYF
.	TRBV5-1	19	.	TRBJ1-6	TGCGCCAGCAGCCCGTTGGGAGTACAGCTACGCTCCTATAATTCACCCCTCCACTTT	CASSPLGVQLRSYNSPLHF
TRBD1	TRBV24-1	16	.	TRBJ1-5	TGTGCCACCAGTGCTACGGACAGGGGAGGGAATCAGCCCCAGCATTTT	CATSATDRGGNQPQHF
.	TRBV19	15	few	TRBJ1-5	TGTGCCAGTAGTCCCCTGGGCGGAGAGCATCAGCCCCAGCATTTT	CASSPLGGEHQPQHF
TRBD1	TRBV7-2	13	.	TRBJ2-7	TGTGCCAGCGGGGACAGGGGGCGTTACGAGCAGTACTTC	CASGDRGRYEQYF
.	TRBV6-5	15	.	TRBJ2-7	TGTGCCAGCAGTTACTCTCTCCAGGGCGGCTACGAGCAGTACTTC	CASSYSLQGGYEQYF
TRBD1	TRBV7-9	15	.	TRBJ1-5	TGTGCCAGCAGCTTAGAAGGAGGGGGCATTCAGCCCCAGCATTTT	CASSLEGGGIQPQHF
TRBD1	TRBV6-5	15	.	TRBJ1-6	TGTGCCAGCAGTTACGGACAGGGTTATAATTCACCCCTCCACTTT	CASSYGQGYNSPLHF
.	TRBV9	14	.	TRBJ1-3	TGTGCCAGCAGCGTAGGGGATTCTGGAAACACCATATATTTT	CASSVGDSGNTIYF
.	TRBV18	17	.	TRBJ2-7	TGTGCCAGCTCACCCCCGGGTGGTACGCTACCCTCCTACGAGCAGTACTTC	CASSPPGGTLPSYEQYF
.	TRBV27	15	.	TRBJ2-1	TGTGCCAGCAGTTATAGCGGCTCCTCCTACAATGAGCAGTTCTTC	CASSYSGSSYNEQFF
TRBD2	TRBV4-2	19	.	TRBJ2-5	TGTGCCAGCAGCCAAGAAAGAATTCTGACGGGAGGGCCGGGGGAGACCCAGTACTTC	CASSQERILTGGPGETQYF
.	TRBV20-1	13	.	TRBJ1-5	TGCAGTGCTAGTGAATATAGCAATCAGCCCCAGCATTTT	CSASEYSNQPQHF
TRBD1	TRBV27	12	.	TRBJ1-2	TGTGCCAGCAGCTTACAGGGGTATGGCTACACCTTC	CASSLQGYGYTF
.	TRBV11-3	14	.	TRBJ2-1	TGTGCCAGCAGCTCGGACGGCGCTTACAATGAGCAGTTCTTC	CASSSDGAYNEQFF
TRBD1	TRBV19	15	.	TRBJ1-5	TGTGCCAGTAGTCGGGATGGGACAGGACGTCAGCCCCAGCATTTT	CASSRDGTGRQPQHF
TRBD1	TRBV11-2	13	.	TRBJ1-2	TGTGCCAGCAGCACGGACAGGCCGGATGGCTACACCTTC	CASSTDRPDGYTF
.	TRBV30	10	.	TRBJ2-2	TGTGCCTTTGCTACCGGGGAGCTGTTTTTT	CAFATGELFF
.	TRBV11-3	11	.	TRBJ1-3	TGTGCCAGCAGCGCCGGAAACACCATATATTTT	CASSAGNTIYF
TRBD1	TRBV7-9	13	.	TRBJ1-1	TGTGCCAGCATCCCGACAGGGAAAACTGAAGCTTTCTTT	CASIPTGKTEAFF
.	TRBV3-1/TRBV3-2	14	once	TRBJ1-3	TGTGCCAGCAGCCAAGGACGGGATGGAAACACCATATATTTT	CASSQGRDGNTIYF
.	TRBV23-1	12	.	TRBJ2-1	TGCGCCAGCAGTCAAGAGGACAATGAGCAGTTCTTC	CASSQEDNEQFF
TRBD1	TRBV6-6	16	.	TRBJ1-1	TGTGCCAGCAGACCCCGACAGGGGGCGCGGGACACTGAAGCTTTCTTT	CASRPRQGARDTEAFF
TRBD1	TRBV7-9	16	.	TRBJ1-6	TGTGCCAGCAGACGGATTCCGGGACAGGGCGTCTCACCCCTCCACTTT	CASRRIPGQGVSPLHF
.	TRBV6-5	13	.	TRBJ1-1	TGTGCCAGCAGTTACTCGAGACAGACTGAAGCTTTCTTT	CASSYSRQTEAFF
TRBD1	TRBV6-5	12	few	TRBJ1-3	TGTGCCACCAGGGGGCCTGGAAACACCATATATTTT	CATRGPGNTIYF
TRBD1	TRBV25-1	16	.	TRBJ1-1	TGTGCCAGCTTACCAAGGGACAGGGAGTTGAACACTGAAGCTTTCTTT	CASLPRDRELNTEAFF
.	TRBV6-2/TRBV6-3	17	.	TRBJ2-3	TGTGCCAGCAGCGTCTCACCGGGCGGGTGGAACACAGATACGCAGTATTTT	CASSVSPGGWNTDTQYF